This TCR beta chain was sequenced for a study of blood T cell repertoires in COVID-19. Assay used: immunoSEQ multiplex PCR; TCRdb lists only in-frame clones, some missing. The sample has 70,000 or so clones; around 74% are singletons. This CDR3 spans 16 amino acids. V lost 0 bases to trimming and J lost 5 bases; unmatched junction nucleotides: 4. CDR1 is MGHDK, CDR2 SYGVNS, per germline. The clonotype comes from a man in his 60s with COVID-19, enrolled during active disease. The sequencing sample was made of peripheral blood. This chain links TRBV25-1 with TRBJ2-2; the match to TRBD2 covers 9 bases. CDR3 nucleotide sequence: TGTGCCAGCAGTGAATATGCGGGGGGGATAACCGGGGAGCTGTTTTTT. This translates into CASSEYAGGITGELFF.